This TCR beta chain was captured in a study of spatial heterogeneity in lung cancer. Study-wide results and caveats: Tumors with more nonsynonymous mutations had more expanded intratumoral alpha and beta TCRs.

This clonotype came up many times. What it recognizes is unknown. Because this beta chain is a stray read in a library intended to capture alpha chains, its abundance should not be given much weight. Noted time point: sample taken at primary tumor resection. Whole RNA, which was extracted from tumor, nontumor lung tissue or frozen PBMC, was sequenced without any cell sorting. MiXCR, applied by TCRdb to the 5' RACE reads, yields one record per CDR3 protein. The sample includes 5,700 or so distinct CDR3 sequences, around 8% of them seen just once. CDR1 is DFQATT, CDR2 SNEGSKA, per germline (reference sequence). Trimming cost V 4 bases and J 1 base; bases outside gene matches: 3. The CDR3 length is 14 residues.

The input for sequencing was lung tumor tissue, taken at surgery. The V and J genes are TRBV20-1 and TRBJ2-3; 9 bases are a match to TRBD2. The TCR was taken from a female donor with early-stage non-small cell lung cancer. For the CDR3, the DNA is TGCAGTGCTAAGACTAGCGGAGGCACAGATACGCAGTATTTT. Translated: CSAKTSGGTDTQYF.